These 4 T cell receptor beta chains came from one sample sequenced in a study of graft-versus-host responses after intestinal transplantation (dated by TCRdb to about 2021). Interpreted using the paper, the time point label stands for: cells obtained before transplantation from donor or recipient. For these receptors, no antigen is known. To prepare the library, the immunoSEQ multiplex PCR assay was applied. In its TCRdb copy, this immuneACCESS table keeps in-frame sequences only and misses some clones. Where compared with another copy, unresolved V genes explain less than half of these, and the others have no known cause. This sample comprises roughly 90,000 clones, 75% to 95% of them detected only once. Approximately 5.6% of the sample is held by the ten biggest clonotypes. The sample consisted of unstimulated CD8+ T cells sorted from spleen or lymph node cells, taken before intestinal transplant. The receptors were gathered from a human donor who received an intestinal transplant.

The V call is TRBV10-1, the J call TRBJ2-1, with 10 bases matching TRBD2. CDR3 length equals 13 residues. CDR1 and CDR2 (germline): WNHNN, SYGVQD (reference sequence). The V and J ends lost 4 bases and 7 bases, in that order; junction bases with no gene match: 1. CDR3 in DNA: TGCGCCAGCAGTGCTAGCGGGAGTAATGAGCAGTTCTTC. This codes for CASSASGSNEQFF.

This CDR3 reads CATSSSGGGTFTDTQYF. The CDR3 DNA is TGTGCCACCAGCAGTAGCGGGGGGGGAACGTTTACAGATACGCAGTATTTT. This chain uses TRBV15 with TRBJ2-3; TRBD2 agrees at 11 bases. There are 17 residues in the CDR3. Looked up from germline, CDR1 is LNHNV and CDR2 is YYDKDF (reference sequence). The trim removed 3 bases at V and 3 bases at J, leaving 8 bases unmatched.

The chain has TRBV28 and TRBJ2-1; tentatively, D is TRBD2 (6 bases). Per germline, CDR1 MDHEN and CDR2 SYDVKM. The CDR3 is made up of 16 amino acids. Trimming left V 5 bases short and J 4 bases short, with 18 bases between. In nucleotides, the CDR3 is TGTGCCAGCAGTAACACGCGGGGACCTAGTTACAATGAGCAGTTCTTC. Amino acids: CASSNTRGPSYNEQFF.

The chain has TRBV6-6 and TRBJ2-2, with D maybe TRBD2 (5 bases). The V end lost 0 bases, the J end lost 7 bases, and 12 bases lay between the germline ends. The length of the CDR3 is 15 residues. Germline values: CDR1 MNHNY, CDR2 SVGAGI (reference sequence). As DNA, the CDR3 is TGTGCCAGCAGTTACTCATCGGGGTTTAACGGGGAGCTGTTTTTT. Translated: CASSYSSGFNGELFF.